The entry that follows covers one T cell receptor (beta chain) sequence. Its antigen target is currently unknown. Within one base of it there is no much larger clone, and no base qualities were kept. The data were obtained in a study of PD-L1 blockade in urothelial cancer (dated by TCRdb to 2016 to 2017). For the wider study: All patients started therapy in the mid-2010s and received atezolizumab 1,200 mg intravenously every 3 weeks. Twenty-five of 29 patients were males with bladder-origin urothelial cancer, and about 65% of the roughly 29 reported a prior smoking history. Patients had an ECOG performance status of 0 or 1 and had received between 0 and 3 prior chemotherapy regimens. Blood samples were analyzed at 3 weeks after treatment start (second dose) and at 6 weeks after treatment start. A median of approximately 140,000 T cells and approximately 83,000 unique TCRs was obtained from blood samples, and a median clonality of approximately 0.086 was observed. Somatic, immune and clinical correlates of response to PD-L1 blockade with atezolizumab in urothelial cancer were the focus of an exploratory multi-omic analysis. Pretreatment tumor samples and matched peripheral blood, collected serially before and after atezolizumab treatment, underwent TCR sequencing. Durable clinical benefit was defined as a progression-free survival longer than 6 months, and TCR features were additionally tested against progression-free survival and overall survival. In the same patients who had TCR sequencing, pretreatment tumors also underwent whole exome sequencing and RNA sequencing. Durable clinical benefit was achieved by nine patients and was not achieved by 20 patients. Pretreatment blood TCR-seq was available for under 35 patients, at least one posttreatment blood collection was obtained for some 24 patients, and tumor TCR-seq was available for some 24 patients. Beyond this particular receptor, the publication reports: A pretreatment peripheral blood TCR clonality below the median was linked to improved progression-free and overall survival. At 3 weeks after the start of treatment, tumor-associated TCR clones in peripheral blood had expanded more in patients with durable benefit (n of about 20, p = 0.022). Because the sample size was small (n = 29) and many of the analyses were exploratory, the results are meant to be hypothesis-generating.

The time point label for this specimen denotes: peripheral blood 6 weeks after treatment start. A cohort of some 29 patients with locally advanced or metastatic urothelial carcinoma, treated at Memorial Sloan Kettering on a trial protocol, was included. Peripheral blood mononuclear cells were collected pretreatment and during treatment, with between 1 and 8 total time points per patient. The Qiagen DNeasy Blood extraction kit was used to purify genomic DNA from total PBMCs and tumor samples. PBMCs were collected pretreatment and during treatment, and were isolated and stored as previously described. In the germline V gene, CDR1 corresponds to SGHRS and CDR2 to YFSETQ. V drops 4 bases and J drops 2 bases, leaving 13 bases in between. The CDR3 has 14 amino acids, counting the end cysteine and phenylalanine. Only the CDR3 DNA is retained, 42 bases long and in frame from the first base. To estimate absolute template abundance from read counts, synthetic TCR analog templates were spiked into each PCR. The immunoSEQ assay was used to amplify TCRbeta CDR3 regions from genomic DNA with bias-controlled V and J gene primers. Sequencing of rearranged TCRbeta segments was performed at approximately 20X coverage. The study's processing was this. Clustering was used to correct sequencing errors, and CDR3s were annotated against IMGT so that V, D and J genes could be assigned. Out-of-frame and stop-codon sequences were excluded, and only productive TCRbeta rearrangements were used in downstream analyses. Clonality was computed as one minus Shannon entropy normalized by the log of the number of unique productive sequences. Fisher's exact test with Benjamini-Hochberg correction, using a cutoff of adjusted p below 0.01, was how clones that differed between time points or between blood and tumor were identified. In its TCRdb copy, this immuneACCESS table keeps in-frame sequences only and misses some clones. Where compared with another copy, unresolved V genes explain less than half of these, and the others have no known cause. That table supplies the V and J calls and clone size; D and trimming were determined from the DNA. The sample table shows around 40,000 clones, and approximately 86% are seen once. Clones ranked in the top ten supply roughly a quarter of the sample.

The chain is encoded by TRBV5-1 joined to TRBJ2-7; the D gene is perhaps TRBD2, from 6 matching bases. The TCR comes from a man aged 60-69 years with urothelial cancer. This sample comprised PBMCs, obtained around atezolizumab (anti-PD-L1) treatment. The DNA reads TGCGCCAGCAGCAGGTCGGGACTCACCTACGAGCAGTACTTC. Protein translation: CASSRSGLTYEQYF.